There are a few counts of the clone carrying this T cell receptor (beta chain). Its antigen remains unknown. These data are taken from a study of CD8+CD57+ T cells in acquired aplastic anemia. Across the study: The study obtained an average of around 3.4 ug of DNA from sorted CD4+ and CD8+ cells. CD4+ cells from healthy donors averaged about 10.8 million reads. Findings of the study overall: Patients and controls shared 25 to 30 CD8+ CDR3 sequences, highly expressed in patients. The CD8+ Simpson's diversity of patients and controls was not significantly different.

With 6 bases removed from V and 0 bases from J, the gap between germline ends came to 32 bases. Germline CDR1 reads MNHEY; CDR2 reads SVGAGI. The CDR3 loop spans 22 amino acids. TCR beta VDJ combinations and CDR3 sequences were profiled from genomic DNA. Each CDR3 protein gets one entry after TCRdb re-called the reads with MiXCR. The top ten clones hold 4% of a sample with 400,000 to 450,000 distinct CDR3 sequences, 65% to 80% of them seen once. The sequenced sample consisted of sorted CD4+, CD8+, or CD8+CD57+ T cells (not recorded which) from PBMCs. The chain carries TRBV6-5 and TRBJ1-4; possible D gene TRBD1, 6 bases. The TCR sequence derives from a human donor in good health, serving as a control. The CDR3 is CASSTLSLLRGTQPATNEKLFF. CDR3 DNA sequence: TGTGCCAGCAGCACTCTCTCCTTACTGAGGGGGACACAGCCGGCAACTAATGAAAAACTGTTTTTT.